One and the same sample provided the 17 T cell receptor beta chains below, sequenced in a study of cytomegalovirus exposure and HLA in healthy donors. Both 60 Vbeta primers and 13 Jbeta primers went into the PCR. Libraries were prepared by immunoSEQ multiplex PCR; TCRdb keeps only in-frame clonotypes and omits some of them. Of more than 150,000 clones in the sample, about 90% were seen once. The specimen sequenced was PBMCs. These receptors were collected from a girl younger than two in good health and CMV-seronegative.

This rearrangement joins TRBV6-1 to TRBJ2-5; 11 positions agree with TRBD2. V lost 9 bases and J lost 5; bases outside the gene matches: 11. Germline values: CDR1 MNHNS, CDR2 SASEGT. This CDR3 has 15 residues. CDR3 protein: CASTIAGGPGETQYF. CDR3 DNA: TGTGCCAGTACCATAGCGGGAGGGCCCGGCGAGACCCAGTACTTC.

The rearrangement uses TRBV13 and TRBJ2-5; D is ambiguous. The germline gives CDR1 PRHDT, CDR2 FYEKMQ (reference sequence). Trimming took 4 bases from V and 1 from J, leaving 10 bases between them. The CDR3 runs to 14 residues. The CDR3 spells CASSSRNFQETQYF. In DNA form, the CDR3 reads TGTGCCAGCAGCTCACGAAACTTCCAAGAGACCCAGTACTTC.

The chain is built from TRBV4-2 and TRBJ2-2; D call uncertain. V gave up 0 bases and J gave up 6 bases, with 11 bases separating them. The CDR3 loop spans 15 amino acids. CDR1 LGHNA and CDR2 YNFKEQ come from the germline V gene. DNA for the CDR3: TGTGCCAGCAGCCAAGATCTGGGCAAGGCCGGGGAGCTGTTTTTT. Translated: CASSQDLGKAGELFF.

The chain is built from TRBV28 and TRBJ2-3, with D tentatively TRBD1 (7 bases). Trimming shortened V by 10 bases and J by 4 bases, and 18 bases separated the two germline ends. The germline gives CDR1 MDHEN, CDR2 SYDVKM. The CDR3 contains 14 residues. CDR3 loop: CAMRDRGSSDTQYF. In nucleotides, the CDR3 is TGTGCCATGCGGGACAGAGGCAGTTCAGATACGCAGTATTTT.

This chain connects TRBV2 to TRBJ2-3; 12 nucleotides line up with TRBD2. The CDR3 runs to 15 residues. V shed 4 bases and J 7 bases; nucleotides not matched to a gene: 6. In germline, CDR1 is SNHLY, CDR2 FYNNEI. The CDR3 region is CASSVGLAGGNTQYF. CDR3 coding DNA: TGTGCCAGCAGTGTGGGGCTAGCGGGGGGGAATACGCAGTATTTT.

The chain links TRBV5-1 to TRBJ2-5, with TRBD1 identical over 7 bases. The J call may be in error: the DNA end matches TRBJ2-7 better. The CDR3 has 15 amino acids. The germline V gene encodes CDR1 SGHRS and CDR2 YFSETQ. This chain's CDR3 is CASRAPDRPFYEQYF. CDR3 bases: TGCGCCAGCAGAGCCCCGGACAGGCCATTCTACGAGCAGTACTTC.

The chain is built from TRBV6-1 and TRBJ2-5; 12 nucleotides agree with TRBD1. The CDR3 is made up of 14 amino acids. Germline CDR1 MNHNS, CDR2 SASEGT. After removal of 6 bases from V and 6 bases from J, the junction contained 5 bases not matched to a gene. The DNA for the CDR3 is TGTGCCAGCAGGTCGGGACAGGGGGCGAAGACCCAGTACTTC. Translated: CASRSGQGAKTQYF.

The chain joins TRBV7-2 to TRBJ2-7; 7 positions agree with TRBD2. The CDR3 loop spans 15 amino acids. V was pared by 5 bases and J by 5 bases, with 12 bases of the junction left unmatched. Germline lookup yields CDR1 SGHTA and CDR2 FQGNSA. The CDR3, as DNA: TGTGCCAGCAGCGACTTTGCGGGAGCTCTAAACGAGCAGTACTTC. Translated, it gives CASSDFAGALNEQYF. The full variable domain, its missing parts supplied by reference TRBV7-2 and TRBJ2-7, is GAGVSQSPSNKVTEKGKDVELRCDPISGHTALYWYRQSLGQGLEFLIYFQGNSAPDKSGLPSDRFSAERTGGSVSTLTIQRTQQEDSAVYLCASSDFAGALNEQYFGPGTRLTVT.

The chain has TRBV19 and TRBJ2-1; 8 positions agree with TRBD1. Germline trimming cut 5 bases from V and 4 bases from J; bases unmatched to any gene: 13. CDR1 LNHDA and CDR2 SQIVND come from the germline V gene (reference sequence). The length of the CDR3 is 17 residues. CDR3 DNA: TGTGCCAGTAGTGCCCCGGGTCGGACAGGGCTGTACAATGAGCAGTTCTTC. This sequence encodes CASSAPGRTGLYNEQFF.

The chain combines TRBV10-3 with TRBJ2-5; weak D call: TRBD1 (6 bases). Trimming took off 10 bases at V and 4 bases at J, with 16 bases between the two ends. The germline V gene has CDR1 ENHRY and CDR2 SYGVKD. The CDR3 is made up of 13 amino acids. DNA for the CDR3: TGTGCCACGGAAGTGGGCAGGGGAGAGACCCAGTACTTC. Translating gives CATEVGRGETQYF.

Remarks on this clone: The junction departs from the called germline gene at one end, perhaps through a read error. The chain has TRBV6-1 and TRBJ2-3; TRBD2 agrees at 13 bases. This CDR3 region has 13 residues. CDR1 MNHNS and CDR2 SASEGT come from the germline V gene. The CDR3 DNA is TGTGCCAGCAGTGATTGGACTAGCGGGAGTTCGGATTTT. Amino acids: CASSDWTSGSSDF.

The V call is TRBV29-1, the J call TRBJ1-2; 7 bases align to TRBD1. The CDR3 is made up of 13 amino acids. The trim removed 6 bases at V and 2 bases at J, leaving 6 bases unmatched. Germline assignment: CDR1 SQVTM and CDR2 ANQGSEA. CDR3 in DNA: TGCAGCGTAAGACAGGGTCGCAACTATGGCTACACCTTC. Its translation is CSVRQGRNYGYTF.

The V call is TRBV5-1, the J call TRBJ2-3, with TRBD1 matching over 9 bases. J was trimmed by 7 bases and V by 1 base; bases with no gene match: 7. CDR3 length equals 15 residues. Looked up from germline, CDR1 is SGHRS and CDR2 is YFSETQ. The CDR3 DNA reads as TGCGCCAGCAGCTTGATCGGGACAGGGCTTAATACGCAGTATTTT. Its protein is CASSLIGTGLNTQYF.

The CDR3 here is CASMQGTVQPQHF. The CDR3, as DNA: TGTGCCAGCATGCAGGGTACTGTTCAGCCCCAGCATTTT. The V call is TRBV7-2, the J call TRBJ1-5, with a possible D match to TRBD1 (5 bases). With 7 bases removed from V and 6 bases from J, the gap between germline ends came to 13 bases. This CDR3 contains 13 residues. Germline CDR1 and CDR2: SGHTA and FQGNSA.

As to this clone: A junction boundary mismatches the germline segment, possibly from a read error. V gene TRBV7-8 combines with J gene TRBJ2-7, with D maybe TRBD1 (5 bases). The V gene's germline CDR1 is SGHVS and CDR2 FQNEAQ. The length of the CDR3 is 13 residues. CDR3 bases: TGTGCCAGCAGTTTAGACAGACAGTACGAGCAGTACTTC. Its protein is CASSLDRQYEQYF.

This clone was seen a few times. V usage is TRBV5-1 and J usage is TRBJ1-4; perhaps TRBD1 as D (6 bases). Germline loops: CDR1 SGHRS, CDR2 YFSETQ. This CDR3 region has 14 residues. Trimming left V 2 bases short and J 6 bases short, with 11 bases between. The CDR3 DNA is TGCGCCAGCAGCTTTGGGCAGGGGCATGAAAAACTGTTTTTT. The encoded protein is CASSFGQGHEKLFF.

In DNA form, the CDR3 reads TGTCCACACCACGGACAGGGGGGGTACGAGCAGTACTTC. Translated: CPHHGQGGYEQYF. V usage is TRBV5-6 and J usage is TRBJ2-7; 10 nucleotides match TRBD1. CDR3 length: 13 amino acids. CDR1 is SGHDT, CDR2 YYEEEE, per germline. Full variable domain (missing parts from reference TRBV5-6 and TRBJ2-7): DAGVTQSPTHLIKTRGQQVTLRCSPKSGHDTVSWYQQALGQGPQFIFQYYEEEERQRGNFPDRFSGHQFPNYSSELNVNALLLGDSALYLCPHHGQGGYEQYFGPGTRLTVT.